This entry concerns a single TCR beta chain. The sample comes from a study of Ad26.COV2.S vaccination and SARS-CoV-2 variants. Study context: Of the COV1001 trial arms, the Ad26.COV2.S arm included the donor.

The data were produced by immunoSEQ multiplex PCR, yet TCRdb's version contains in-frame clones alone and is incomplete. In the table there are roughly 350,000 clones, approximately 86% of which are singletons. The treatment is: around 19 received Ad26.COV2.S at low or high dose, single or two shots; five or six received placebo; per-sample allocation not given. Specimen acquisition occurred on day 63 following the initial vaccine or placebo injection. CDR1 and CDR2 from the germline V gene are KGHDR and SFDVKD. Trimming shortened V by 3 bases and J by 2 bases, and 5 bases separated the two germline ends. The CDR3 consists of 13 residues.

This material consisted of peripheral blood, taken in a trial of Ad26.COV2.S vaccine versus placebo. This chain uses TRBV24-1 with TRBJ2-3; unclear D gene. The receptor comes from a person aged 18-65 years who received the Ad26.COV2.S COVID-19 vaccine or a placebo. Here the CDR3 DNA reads TGTGCCACCAGTGATGCGCACACAGATACGCAGTATTTT. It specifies CATSDAHTDTQYF.